This T cell receptor (beta chain) was sequenced during a study of T-cell reconstitution after alpha-beta-depleted transplantation in children. A TCRbeta library incorporating unique molecular identifiers was prepared. TCRdb re-called the PCR reads with MiXCR, one entry per CDR3 protein. There are roughly 590,000 distinct CDR3 sequences in the sample; roughly 17% occur only once, and 1.1% lies in the top ten. In this sample, this clonotype turned up a few times. This sequence originates from a human donor who donated a stem cell graft to a child with acute myeloid leukemia. Sequences were derived from PBMCs from the stem cell graft donor, sampled from the stem cell graft.

The CDR3 spells CSASSSGGRWEETQYF. The CDR3 nucleotides are TGCAGTGCTAGTTCCAGCGGGGGCCGTTGGGAAGAGACCCAGTACTTC. This chain joins TRBV20-1 and TRBJ2-5; 8 bases line up with TRBD2. V shed 3 bases, J shed 3 bases, and the junction held 12 bases outside the gene matches. Germline V CDR1 and CDR2: DFQATT, SNEGSKA (reference sequence). The CDR3 has 16 amino acids.